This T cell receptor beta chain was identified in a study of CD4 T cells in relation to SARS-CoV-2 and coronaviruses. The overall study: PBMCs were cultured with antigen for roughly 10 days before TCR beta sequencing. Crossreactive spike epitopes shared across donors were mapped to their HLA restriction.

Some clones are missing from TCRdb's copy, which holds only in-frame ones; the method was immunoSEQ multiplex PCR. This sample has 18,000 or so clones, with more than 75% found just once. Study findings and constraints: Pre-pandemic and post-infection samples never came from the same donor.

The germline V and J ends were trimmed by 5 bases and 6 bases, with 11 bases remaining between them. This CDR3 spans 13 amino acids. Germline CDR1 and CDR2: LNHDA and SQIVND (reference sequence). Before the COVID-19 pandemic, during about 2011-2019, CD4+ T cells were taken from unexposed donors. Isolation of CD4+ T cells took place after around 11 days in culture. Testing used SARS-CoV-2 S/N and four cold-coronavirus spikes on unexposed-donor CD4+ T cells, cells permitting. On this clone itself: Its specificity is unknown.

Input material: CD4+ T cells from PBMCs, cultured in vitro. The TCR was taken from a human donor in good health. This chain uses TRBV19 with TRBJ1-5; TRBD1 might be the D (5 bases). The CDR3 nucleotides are TGTGCCAGTAGTGAGGGGAGGGGTCAGCCCCAGCATTTT. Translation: CASSEGRGQPQHF.